Shown below are 27 T cell receptor beta chains from a single sample sequenced in a study of CD8 T cells in ankylosing spondylitis. From the 5' RACE reads, TCRdb called clonotypes with MiXCR, one entry per CDR3 protein. In the table there are about 400,000 distinct CDR3 sequences, 20% to 25% of which are singletons. Source material: blood, either unsorted or a sorted T cell fraction (not recorded which). The receptors shown here come from a male donor with ankylosing spondylitis or in good health (not recorded which).

The rearrangement joins TRBV12-3 or TRBV12-4 to TRBJ2-7, with TRBD1 as a possible D gene (6 bases). V lost 7 bases and J 3 bases, leaving 19 bases between the germline ends. The CDR3 contains 15 residues. CDR3 bases: TGTGCCAGCACCCGGAGGTGGACAGAAGGCTACGAGCAGTACTTC. Amino acids: CASTRRWTEGYEQYF.

This clonotype was observed a handful of times. The CDR3 coding sequence is TGTGCCACCGACCTAGCGGGGGGACCCTACGAGCAGTACTTC. Protein: CATDLAGGPYEQYF. V and J are TRBV28 and TRBJ2-7; 11 bases line up with TRBD2. The CDR3 totals 14 residues. Germline V CDR1 and CDR2: MDHEN, SYDVKM. Trimming took 10 bases from V and 2 from J; bases not matched to a gene: 7. Variable domain in full (rest from reference TRBV28 and TRBJ2-7): DVKVTQSSRYLVKRTGEKVFLECVQDMDHENMFWYRQDPGLGLRLIYFSYDVKMKEKGDIPEGYSVSREKKERFSLILESASTNQTSMYLCATDLAGGPYEQYFGPGTRLTVT.

This clonotype was seen more than once but under ten times. V and J are TRBV29-1 and TRBJ1-1; 9 bases match TRBD1. J was trimmed by 5 bases and V by 7 bases; bases with no gene match: 8. This CDR3 contains 13 residues. The germline gives CDR1 SQVTM, CDR2 ANQGSEA. The CDR3 DNA reads TGCAGCGCCCTGACAGGGGGGAGAACTGAAGCTTTCTTT. Protein: CSALTGGRTEAFF.

The chain employs TRBV11-1 and TRBJ2-1; 16 bases map to TRBD2. The CDR3 has 18 residues. Germline-derived CDR1 and CDR2 are SGHAT and FQDESV (reference sequence). The ends lost 6 bases at V and 0 bases at J; junction bases unmatched: 5. The CDR3 loop reads CASRPGTSGGASYNEQFF. As DNA, the CDR3 is TGTGCCAGCAGGCCCGGGACTAGCGGGGGGGCCTCCTACAATGAGCAGTTCTTC. Together with reference TRBV11-1 and TRBJ2-1, the CDR3 gives the full variable domain: EAEVAQSPRYKITEKSQAVAFWCDPISGHATLYWYRQILGQGPELLVQFQDESVVDDSQLPKDRFSAERLKGVDSTLKIQPAELGDSAMYLCASRPGTSGGASYNEQFFGPGTRLTVL.

This chain uses TRBV3-1 with TRBJ2-3; TRBD2 agrees at 13 bases. CDR1 is LGHDT and CDR2 is YNNKEL in the germline V gene (reference sequence). CDR3 length: 18 amino acids. V gave up 5 bases and J gave up 0 bases; unmatched junction bases: 8. The CDR3 region is CASSFGLAGAYSTDTQYF. The CDR3 DNA sequence: TGTGCCAGCAGCTTTGGACTAGCGGGGGCCTATAGCACAGATACGCAGTATTTT.

The gene calls are TRBV7-7 and TRBJ2-1; D perhaps matches TRBD2 (7 bases). Trimming stripped 1 base from V and 4 bases from J, with 17 bases between. Germline lookup yields CDR1 SSHAT and CDR2 FNYEAQ (reference sequence). The CDR3 length is 17 residues. CDR3 in DNA: TGTGCCAGCAGCTTAGACCTCTACCGGGGGGCGTACAATGAGCAGTTCTTC. It encodes CASSLDLYRGAYNEQFF.

In its sample, this clonotype was seen a few times. This chain uses TRBV28 with TRBJ2-7; no clear D gene. V was clipped by 2 bases and J by 7 bases, with 15 bases between them. The CDR3 has 14 residues. Looked up from germline, CDR1 is MDHEN and CDR2 is SYDVKM. CDR3 sequence (DNA): TGTGCCAGCAGTTTAACGAGACATGGCGTTGAGCAGTACTTC. As protein: CASSLTRHGVEQYF.

This clonotype appeared a few times. The V and J genes are TRBV13 and TRBJ2-1; TRBD2 aligns across 8 bases. V lost 2 bases and J lost 4; bases outside the gene matches: 7. The CDR3 consists of 16 residues. The germline V gene encodes CDR1 PRHDT and CDR2 FYEKMQ (reference sequence). The CDR3 DNA sequence: TGTGCCAGCAGCTTAAGCGGGGGCAAGGGGTACAATGAGCAGTTCTTC. Protein: CASSLSGGKGYNEQFF. Full variable domain (outside the CDR3, taken from reference TRBV13 and TRBJ2-1): AAGVIQSPRHLIKEKRETATLKCYPIPRHDTVYWYQQGPGQDPQFLISFYEKMQSDKGSIPDRFSAQQFSDYHSELNMSSLELGDSALYFCASSLSGGKGYNEQFFGPGTRLTVL.

This clonotype was seen a few times. The rearrangement joins TRBV4-1 to TRBJ1-5; 11 bases are a match to TRBD1. This CDR3 spans 18 amino acids. With 1 base clipped from V and 6 bases from J, the junction kept 11 bases outside the gene matches. Germline V lookup: CDR1 MGHRA, CDR2 YSYEKL. The CDR3 DNA sequence: TGCGCCAGCAGCCAAGCTGGGGACAGGGGGTTTATAGGTCAGCCCCAGCATTTT. This codes for CASSQAGDRGFIGQPQHF.

This clonotype was counted at least ten times. The CDR3 protein is CASSHGQGISYEQYF. Written as DNA, the CDR3 is TGTGCCAGCAGCCACGGACAGGGTATCTCCTACGAGCAGTACTTC. The J gene is TRBJ2-7, the V gene TRBV5-6, with 8 bases fitting TRBD1. The V segment lost 4 bases and the J segment 0 bases; nucleotides outside the gene matches: 6. This CDR3 comprises 15 residues. Per the germline V gene, CDR1 is SGHDT and CDR2 is YYEEEE.

V usage is TRBV7-9 and J usage is TRBJ2-7, with 7 bases lining up with TRBD1. CDR1 is SEHNR and CDR2 is FQNEAQ in the germline V gene (reference sequence). The junction had 10 bases not matched to a gene; V was cut back by 4 bases and J by 4 bases. The CDR3 is made up of 15 amino acids. This CDR3 reads CASSSRTGPTYEQYF. In nucleotides, the CDR3 is TGTGCCAGCAGCTCAAGGACAGGCCCTACGTACGAGCAGTACTTC.

V usage is TRBV25-1 and J usage is TRBJ2-1; 12 bases map to TRBD2. This CDR3 has 13 residues. The junction had 7 bases not matched to a gene; V was cut back by 7 bases and J by 12 bases. Germline CDR1 is MGHDK and CDR2 is SYGVNS. The CDR3 coding sequence is TGTGCCAGCATAAAAGGACTAGCGGGGAGGCAGTTCTTC. It is translated as CASIKGLAGRQFF.

This clonotype was counted between two and nine times. The chain links TRBV12-3 or TRBV12-4 to TRBJ2-2; D possibly corresponds to TRBD2 (6 bases). The CDR3 has 14 residues. V lost 7 bases and J 3 bases, leaving 12 bases between the germline ends. The CDR3 loop reads CASTLGTYTGELFF. The CDR3 DNA sequence: TGTGCCAGCACCCTCGGGACTTACACCGGGGAGCTGTTTTTT.

The rearrangement links TRBV3-1 to TRBJ2-7; maybe TRBD1 (6 bases). CDR3 length: 14 amino acids. Deletions cut 3 bases from V and 6 bases from J, with 15 bases between. Germline CDR1 and CDR2: LGHDT and YNNKEL (reference sequence). The CDR3 protein is CASSHLLQGPEQYF. As DNA, the CDR3 is TGTGCCAGCAGCCACCTCCTACAGGGACCCGAGCAGTACTTC.

This clonotype appeared a few times. The chain employs TRBV2 and TRBJ2-5, with a weak D call TRBD1 (5 bases). CDR1 is SNHLY, CDR2 FYNNEI, per germline. The CDR3 length is 14 residues. The ends were cut back, 3 bases at V and 1 base at J, with 9 bases in the middle. In DNA, the CDR3 is TGTGCCAGCAGTGATTGGGGCTCCCAAGAGACCCAGTACTTC. Its translation: CASSDWGSQETQYF.

The rearrangement uses TRBV5-1 and TRBJ2-5; 8 bases agree with TRBD1. Germline CDR1 reads SGHRS; CDR2 reads YFSETQ. Trimming at V came to 4 bases and at J to 5 bases, leaving 7 bases not matched to a gene. The CDR3 contains 14 residues. CDR3 nucleotide sequence: TGCGCCAGCAGCAAAGACAGGGGTTTGGAGACCCAGTACTTC. Its protein is CASSKDRGLETQYF.

There are a few counts of this clonotype. The chain links TRBV19 to TRBJ2-7; a possible D gene is TRBD1 (7 bases). Trimming pared 3 bases from V and 6 bases from J, leaving 21 bases between. The CDR3 runs 16 residues. Per the germline V gene, CDR1 is LNHDA and CDR2 is SQIVND (reference sequence). CDR3 sequence reads: CASSIGQGGFLGEQYF. CDR3 nucleotides: TGTGCCAGTAGTATCGGCCAGGGGGGTTTCCTCGGCGAGCAGTACTTC.

This clonotype turned up a few times. The CDR3 DNA is TGTGCCAGCAGCCTTTGGGATAGTAGTGAGCAGTTCTTC. This sequence encodes CASSLWDSSEQFF. The gene calls are TRBV5-5 and TRBJ2-1; D is unresolved. The CDR3 spans 13 residues. Trimming cost V 4 bases and J 9 bases, with 14 bases left between them. CDR1 and CDR2 (germline): SGHKS, YYEKEE (reference sequence).

The CDR3, as DNA: TGTGCCAGCAGTCCGGTGGACAGTTACACCGGGGAGCTGTTTTTT. It specifies CASSPVDSYTGELFF. This chain uses TRBV28 with TRBJ2-2; D may be TRBD1 (6 bases). This CDR3 has 15 residues. CDR1 is MDHEN, CDR2 SYDVKM, per germline. V dropped 5 bases and J dropped 3 bases, with 13 bases sitting between them.

This clonotype was counted once. The V gene is TRBV19, the J gene TRBJ2-3; D not certain. Trimming left V 3 bases short and J 0 bases short, with 19 bases between. This CDR3 is 18 amino acids long. Germline lookup yields CDR1 LNHDA and CDR2 SQIVND (reference sequence). CDR3 loop: CASSIGPLGRRSTDTQYF. The CDR3 DNA reads as TGTGCCAGTAGTATCGGGCCCCTCGGACGCCGCAGCACAGATACGCAGTATTTT.

The rearrangement links TRBV27 to TRBJ2-3; D may correspond to TRBD1 or TRBD2 (6 bases each). V was clipped by 6 bases and J by 2 bases, with 15 bases between them. The germline V gene has CDR1 MNHEY and CDR2 SMNVEV (reference sequence). CDR3 length equals 15 residues. The CDR3 spells CASSPEEGDTDTQYF. The CDR3 bases are TGTGCCAGCAGCCCAGAGGAGGGGGACACAGATACGCAGTATTTT.

The chain carries TRBV28 and TRBJ1-5; D ambiguous. Trimming stripped 3 bases from V and 0 bases from J, with 12 bases between. CDR3 length: 16 amino acids. Per the germline V gene, CDR1 is MDHEN and CDR2 is SYDVKM. CDR3 in amino acids: CASSFGRIHSNQPQHF. In nucleotides, the CDR3 is TGTGCCAGCAGTTTCGGGCGGATTCATAGCAATCAGCCCCAGCATTTT.

This sequence joins TRBV7-8 and TRBJ2-1; the D is unclear. The germline V and J ends were trimmed by 5 bases and 7 bases, with 12 bases remaining between them. There are 13 residues in the CDR3. CDR1 is SGHVS, CDR2 FQNEAQ, per germline. CDR3 amino acids: CASSPTMGNEQFF. The CDR3 DNA reads as TGTGCCAGCAGCCCTACCATGGGGAATGAGCAGTTCTTC.

The chain carries TRBV15 and TRBJ2-5; 8 bases line up with TRBD2. Trimming took 6 bases from V and 4 from J; bases not matched to a gene: 7. Germline CDR1 and CDR2: LNHNV and YYDKDF (reference sequence). The CDR3 covers 14 residues. DNA of the CDR3: TGTGCCACCAGTAAACGGGGGGGCCGAGAGACCCAGTACTTC. Translating gives CATSKRGGRETQYF.

J is TRBJ1-1 and V is TRBV15; D perhaps matches TRBD1 (6 bases). The CDR3 loop spans 15 amino acids. Germline loops: CDR1 LNHNV, CDR2 YYDKDF (reference sequence). V was shortened by 4 bases and J by 5 bases, with 17 bases between the two germline ends. DNA of the CDR3: TGTGCCACCAGCAAGAGGGCACCAGGGGTGACTGAAGCTTTCTTT. Translation: CATSKRAPGVTEAFF.

This clonotype was observed a few times. This rearrangement joins TRBV11-2 to TRBJ2-1; TRBD2 aligns across 9 bases. V shed 4 bases, J shed 0 bases, and the junction held 10 bases outside the gene matches. Germline V gene data show CDR1 as SGHAT and CDR2 as FQNNGV. This CDR3 comprises 18 residues. DNA of the CDR3: TGTGCCAGCAGCTCCCCGCGGGAGGGGGGCAGCTCCTACAATGAGCAGTTCTTC. It specifies CASSSPREGGSSYNEQFF.

A few counts support this clonotype. The chain recombines TRBV28 with TRBJ2-2; the match to TRBD1 covers 7 bases. Germline CDR1 reads MDHEN; CDR2 reads SYDVKM. This CDR3 region has 17 residues. J was trimmed by 0 bases and V by 7 bases; bases with no gene match: 11. CDR3 nucleotides: TGTGCCAGCAAACCCCCGGACAGGTCGACGAACACCGGGGAGCTGTTTTTT. Protein: CASKPPDRSTNTGELFF.